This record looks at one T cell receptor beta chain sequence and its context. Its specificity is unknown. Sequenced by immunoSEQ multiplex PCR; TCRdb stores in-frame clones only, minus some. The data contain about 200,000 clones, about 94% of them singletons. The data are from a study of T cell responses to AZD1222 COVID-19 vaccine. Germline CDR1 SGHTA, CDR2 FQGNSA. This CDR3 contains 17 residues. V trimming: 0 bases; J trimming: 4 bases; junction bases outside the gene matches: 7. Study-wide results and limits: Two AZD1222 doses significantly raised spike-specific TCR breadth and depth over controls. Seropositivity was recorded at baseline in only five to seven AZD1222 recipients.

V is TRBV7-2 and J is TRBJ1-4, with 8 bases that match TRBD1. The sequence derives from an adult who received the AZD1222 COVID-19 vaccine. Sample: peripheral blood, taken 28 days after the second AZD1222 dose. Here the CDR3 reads CASSLATGARGNEKLFF. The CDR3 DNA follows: TGTGCCAGCAGCTTAGCGACAGGGGCTCGGGGTAATGAAAAACTGTTTTTT.